This TCR beta chain was recovered during a study of immune evolution from preneoplasia to lung adenocarcinoma. Measured with immunoSEQ multiplex PCR; TCRdb has only the in-frame clones, and not every one. The data hold 5,700 or so clones, with more than 80% observed a single time. Unmatched junction bases numbered 2, after V lost 0 bases and J lost 4 bases. Germline lookup yields CDR1 LNHNV and CDR2 YYDKDF (reference sequence). The length of the CDR3 is 14 residues. The study's findings and limits: Clonality was highest in normal lung, lower in later-stage lesions apparently. Top clone frequencies peaked in normal lung, apparently declining through invasive adenocarcinoma.

Between about 2014 and 2018, patients underwent resection in Japan or China. H&E slides confirmed each diagnosis, reviewed by two pathologists independently. For this clone: Its matching antigen is unknown.

Sequencing was carried out using FFPE adjacent normal lung tissue. This TCR was recovered from a donor aged 70 or over with lung adenocarcinoma. The rearrangement joins TRBV15 to TRBJ2-5; 7 nucleotides line up with TRBD2. For the CDR3, the DNA is TGTGCCACCAGCAGAGATATAGCGGGAGAGACCCAGTACTTC. It yields the protein CATSRDIAGETQYF.